Described below is a single T cell receptor beta chain sequence and its context. Measured with immunoSEQ multiplex PCR; TCRdb has only the in-frame clones, and not every one. The data hold around 2,000,000 clones, with about 95% observed a single time. This specimen belongs to a study of shared clonotypes between healthy human individuals. Looking at the study overall: Researchers assigned three CD4 naive, three CD4 memory, two CD8 naive and one CD8 memory plate to each donor.

V was trimmed by 5 bases and J by 0 bases, leaving 7 bases between them. The V gene's germline CDR1 is SQVTM and CDR2 ANQGSEA. This CDR3 is built from 13 residues. Terminally differentiated effector memory CD45RA+ cells were excluded from the naive CD8 cells, which were CD45RO-negative and positively selected for CCR7. The chain is built from TRBV29-1 and TRBJ2-2, with unresolved D. This receptor was taken from a man younger than 35 in good health. The sample was naive CD8+ T cells sorted from blood. The CDR3 coding sequence is TGCAGCGTTAATGGACCGAACACCGGGGAGCTGTTTTTT. It codes for CSVNGPNTGELFF.